This T cell receptor (beta chain) originates from a study of blood T cell repertoires in COVID-19. Study as a whole: Donors in the United States, Italy and Spain gave samples during acute or convalescent COVID-19. T cells, B-cell-depleted T cells, or PBMCs supplied cDNA or gDNA.

Authors' processing steps: Amplified reference gene primers provided the basis for estimating nucleated cell counts. Repertoires were generated with immunoSEQ multiplex PCR, while TCRdb's copy carries only in-frame clones and drops some. V and J calls and clone size are copied from that table; D and trimming were computed from the DNA. Seen here are about 150,000 clones, about 89% observed once, and the top ten hold 0.5% to 0.55%. The CDR3 covers 14 residues. The V segment lost 1 base and the J segment 2 bases; nucleotides outside the gene matches: 2. The germline CDR1 and CDR2 sequences are MNHEY and SMNVEV (reference sequence).

Sequencing was carried out using peripheral blood. The source is a man aged 45-60 years with acute or convalescent COVID-19. The chain links TRBV27 to TRBJ2-7; 7 bases line up with TRBD1. CDR3 in amino acids: CASSLYRGPYEQYF. For the CDR3, the DNA is TGTGCCAGCAGTTTATACAGGGGACCCTACGAGCAGTACTTC.